These 29 T cell receptor beta chains share one sample of origin, sequenced in a study of blood T cell repertoires in COVID-19. TCRdb's copy holds only in-frame clones and misses some; the assay was immunoSEQ multiplex PCR. The sample holds about 230,000 clones; about 85% are singletons and the top ten take 11%. Specimen: PBMCs or T cells enriched from blood (not recorded which). These TCRs come from a man younger than 45 who had recovered from COVID-19.

The chain joins TRBV5-4 to TRBJ1-5; weak D call: TRBD1 (5 bases). CDR1 is SGHNT, CDR2 YYREEE, per germline (reference sequence). The V gene lost 0 bases and the J gene lost 0 bases, with 19 bases spanning the gap. The CDR3 sequence is 19 residues long. The CDR3 sequence is CASSLVVRRGRYSNQPQHF. CDR3 sequence (DNA): TGTGCCAGCAGCTTGGTCGTCAGGAGGGGCAGATATAGCAATCAGCCCCAGCATTTT.

The chain recombines TRBV27 with TRBJ2-7; weak D call: TRBD1 (6 bases). CDR1 and CDR2 from the germline V gene are MNHEY and SMNVEV (reference sequence). There are 15 residues in the CDR3. V dropped 9 bases and J dropped 2 bases, with 20 bases sitting between them. The DNA for the CDR3 is TGTGCCAGTGGGTACGGGACACTAAGCCCCTACGAGCAGTACTTC. Protein sequence: CASGYGTLSPYEQYF.

The chain uses TRBV7-2 and TRBJ1-1; no clear D. V was pared by 0 bases and J by 8 bases, with 7 bases between. Germline CDR1 SGHTA, CDR2 FQGNSA. The CDR3 has 12 amino acids. CDR3 in amino acids: CASSLALREAFF. CDR3 nucleotides: TGTGCCAGCAGCTTAGCGCTGCGGGAAGCTTTCTTT. Full variable domain (remainder filled in from reference TRBV7-2 and TRBJ1-1): GAGVSQSPSNKVTEKGKDVELRCDPISGHTALYWYRQSLGQGLEFLIYFQGNSAPDKSGLPSDRFSAERTGGSVSTLTIQRTQQEDSAVYLCASSLALREAFFGQGTRLTVV.

This sequence joins TRBV29-1 and TRBJ2-2; D not certain. The CDR3 covers 11 residues. The V gene lost 7 bases and the J gene lost 7 bases, with 10 bases spanning the gap. CDR1 SQVTM and CDR2 ANQGSEA come from the germline V gene. CDR3 in DNA: TGCAGCGCCCAGGTGGTCGGGGAGCTGTTTTTT. Translating it yields CSAQVVGELFF.

The chain uses TRBV18 and TRBJ2-1, with 10 positions matching TRBD2. The germline V gene encodes CDR1 KGHSH and CDR2 LQKENI. V gave up 3 bases and J gave up 9 bases; unmatched junction bases: 11. The CDR3 has 16 amino acids. CDR3 region: CASSPFVASGSGEQFF. The CDR3 coding sequence is TGTGCCAGCTCACCCTTCGTGGCTAGCGGGAGTGGTGAGCAGTTCTTC.

This chain links TRBV19 with TRBJ1-2; D uncertain. Trimming cost V 0 bases and J 2 bases, with 10 bases left between them. CDR1 and CDR2 from the germline V gene are LNHDA and SQIVND (reference sequence). The CDR3 contains 15 residues. CDR3 loop: CASSIDRGSNYGYTF. As DNA, the CDR3 is TGTGCCAGTAGTATAGATCGCGGCAGCAACTATGGCTACACCTTC.

V and J are TRBV7-2 and TRBJ1-2; 7 bases match TRBD1. V lost 4 bases, J lost 5 bases, and 7 bases stayed unmatched. There are 14 residues in the CDR3. CDR1 and CDR2 (germline): SGHTA, FQGNSA. The DNA for the CDR3 is TGTGCCAGCAGCTCACAGGGACAGCAGTATGGCTACACCTTC. Residues: CASSSQGQQYGYTF.

The rearrangement joins TRBV20-1 to TRBJ1-5; no clear D. V was cut by 3 bases and J by 1 base, with 10 bases left in between. This CDR3 is built from 14 residues. Germline CDR1 is DFQATT and CDR2 is SNEGSKA (reference sequence). CDR3 sequence: CSASSAGSNQPQHF. CDR3 coding DNA: TGCAGTGCTAGTAGCGCGGGGAGCAATCAGCCCCAGCATTTT.

The chain employs TRBV10-3 and TRBJ1-5; 8 bases agree with TRBD1. V was pared by 8 bases and J by 1 base, with 7 bases of the junction left unmatched. Per germline, CDR1 ENHRY and CDR2 SYGVKD. This CDR3 region has 15 residues. CDR3 amino acids: CAIRQGLESNQPQHF. The CDR3 bases are TGTGCCATCCGACAGGGGTTGGAAAGCAATCAGCCCCAGCATTTT.

This clone came up a few times. The chain has TRBV19 and TRBJ1-2; the match to TRBD1 covers 10 bases. Per the germline V gene, CDR1 is LNHDA and CDR2 is SQIVND (reference sequence). The CDR3 is 15 amino acids. V gave up 7 bases and J gave up 3 bases; unmatched junction bases: 8. The CDR3 spells CASILSGTGDYGYTF. CDR3 nucleotide sequence: TGTGCCAGTATCCTCTCCGGGACAGGGGACTATGGCTACACCTTC.

The gene calls are TRBV28 and TRBJ2-6, with 8 positions matching TRBD2. V trimming: 6 bases; J trimming: 0 bases; junction bases outside the gene matches: 10. The CDR3 has 18 amino acids. Germline loops: CDR1 MDHEN, CDR2 SYDVKM. The CDR3 sequence: CASRAGGRISSGANVLTF. DNA of the CDR3: TGTGCCAGCAGGGCGGGGGGCAGGATTAGCTCTGGGGCCAACGTCCTGACTTTC.

The genes are TRBV13 and TRBJ1-5, with unresolved D. This CDR3 contains 14 residues. V was clipped by 0 bases and J by 4 bases, with 7 bases between them. Germline V gene lookup returns CDR1 PRHDT and CDR2 FYEKMQ (reference sequence). The CDR3 sequence: CASSLGGANQPQHF. CDR3 sequence (DNA): TGTGCCAGCAGCTTAGGGGGAGCAAATCAGCCCCAGCATTTT. Complete variable domain (other parts from reference TRBV13 and TRBJ1-5): AAGVIQSPRHLIKEKRETATLKCYPIPRHDTVYWYQQGPGQDPQFLISFYEKMQSDKGSIPDRFSAQQFSDYHSELNMSSLELGDSALYFCASSLGGANQPQHFGDGTRLSIL.

The genes are TRBV27 and TRBJ1-5, with no clear D. The CDR3 totals 15 residues. Germline V gene sequence: CDR1 MNHEY, CDR2 SMNVEV (reference sequence). Trimming left V 6 bases short and J 0 bases short, with 12 bases between. CDR3 protein: CASSYTGFSNQPQHF. The CDR3 region has the DNA TGTGCCAGCAGCTACACGGGGTTTAGCAATCAGCCCCAGCATTTT.

The rearrangement uses TRBV28 and TRBJ2-7; 8 bases fit TRBD1. CDR3 length: 16 amino acids. Germline CDR1 MDHEN, CDR2 SYDVKM. V lost 7 bases, J lost 1 base, and 12 bases stayed unmatched. Here the CDR3 reads CASTPQGAEFSYEQYF. The CDR3 bases are TGTGCCAGCACCCCCCAGGGGGCGGAGTTTTCCTACGAGCAGTACTTC. Full variable domain (outside the CDR3, taken from reference TRBV28 and TRBJ2-7): DVKVTQSSRYLVKRTGEKVFLECVQDMDHENMFWYRQDPGLGLRLIYFSYDVKMKEKGDIPEGYSVSREKKERFSLILESASTNQTSMYLCASTPQGAEFSYEQYFGPGTRLTVT.

V usage is TRBV11-2 and J usage is TRBJ2-7, with 9 bases that match TRBD2. Germline V gene sequence: CDR1 SGHAT, CDR2 FQNNGV. The trim removed 5 bases at V and 6 bases at J, leaving 8 bases unmatched. The CDR3 loop spans 14 amino acids. The CDR3 sequence is CASSRISGSTEQYF. The CDR3 nucleotides read TGTGCCAGCAGCCGAATTAGCGGGAGCACCGAGCAGTACTTC.

V is TRBV11-3 and J is TRBJ1-1; D perhaps matches TRBD1 (5 bases). Germline V gene data show CDR1 as SGHNT and CDR2 as YENEEA. CDR3 size: 15 residues. V lost 0 bases and J 7 bases, leaving 15 bases between the germline ends. CDR3 in amino acids: CASSLDGAPGGEAFF. The CDR3 DNA is TGTGCCAGCAGCTTAGACGGGGCCCCGGGGGGTGAAGCTTTCTTT. Looking up the rest from reference TRBV11-3 and TRBJ1-1 gives the full variable domain: EAGVVQSPRYKIIEKKQPVAFWCNPISGHNTLYWYLQNLGQGPELLIRYENEEAVDDSQLPKDRFSAERLKGVDSTLKIQPAELGDSAVYLCASSLDGAPGGEAFFGQGTRLTVV.

The chain joins TRBV25-1 to TRBJ1-5, with 11 nucleotides matching TRBD1. With V trimmed by 6 bases and J by 8 bases, 6 bases remained unmatched. The CDR3 contains 14 residues. Germline CDR1 reads MGHDK; CDR2 reads SYGVNS. This CDR3 is CASRGQGVAEPQHF. The CDR3 region has the DNA TGTGCCAGCAGGGGACAGGGGGTTGCGGAGCCCCAGCATTTT.

CDR3 nucleotides: TGTGCCAGCAGTTTCCGTGAGCAGTTCTTC. This codes for CASSFREQFF. The V and J genes are TRBV28 and TRBJ2-1; D is uncertain. The germline gives CDR1 MDHEN, CDR2 SYDVKM. Trimming took 3 bases from V and 9 from J, leaving 3 bases between them. The CDR3 extends over 10 amino acids.

The genes are TRBV4-1 and TRBJ2-2, with a tentative D call TRBD1 (6 bases). CDR1 MGHRA and CDR2 YSYEKL come from the germline V gene. The CDR3 consists of 16 residues. Trimming shortened V by 3 bases and J by 0 bases, and 11 bases separated the two germline ends. CDR3 residues: CASSQTGLTNTGELFF. CDR3 bases: TGCGCCAGCAGCCAGACAGGACTGACGAACACCGGGGAGCTGTTTTTT.

The rearrangement links TRBV6-5 to TRBJ1-1; D is perhaps TRBD1 (6 bases). Per germline, CDR1 MNHEY and CDR2 SVGAGI. Trimming left V 6 bases short and J 2 bases short, with 10 bases between. The CDR3 contains 13 residues. In DNA form, the CDR3 reads TGTGCCAGCAGGAGGACAGAAAACACTGAAGCTTTCTTT. Amino acids: CASRRTENTEAFF.

In its sample, this clone was seen once. The chain joins TRBV12-3 or TRBV12-4 to TRBJ1-4; 7 bases line up with TRBD1. CDR3 length: 13 amino acids. V gave up 6 bases and J gave up 7 bases; unmatched junction bases: 5. The CDR3 sequence is CASRAGTAEKLFF. The CDR3 DNA follows: TGTGCCAGCAGGGCCGGGACAGCTGAAAAACTGTTTTTT.

This chain connects TRBV30 to TRBJ1-1; D unclear. Germline CDR1 GTSNPN, CDR2 SVGIG (reference sequence). The CDR3 has 12 residues. Deletions cut 0 bases from V and 11 bases from J, with 13 bases between. The CDR3 DNA follows: TGTGCCTGGAGTGTAAGTCTTCTCGCGGCTTTCTTT. Amino acids: CAWSVSLLAAFF.

This clone was counted ten times or more. The chain couples TRBV7-9 to TRBJ2-7; tentative D call: TRBD2 (5 bases). The V gene's germline CDR1 is SEHNR and CDR2 FQNEAQ (reference sequence). The CDR3 covers 18 residues. V lost 3 bases and J lost 0, with 21 bases in between. CDR3 protein: CASSFRLEVRGSSYEQYF. The CDR3 DNA sequence: TGTGCCAGCAGCTTTAGGTTGGAGGTGAGAGGGAGCTCCTACGAGCAGTACTTC.

V is TRBV2 and J is TRBJ1-5; D may be TRBD1 (5 bases). Per germline, CDR1 SNHLY and CDR2 FYNNEI. V was shortened by 5 bases and J by 3 bases, with 17 bases between the two germline ends. The CDR3 is 16 residues long. CDR3 DNA sequence: TGTGCCAGCAGTTTACGAGACAGCCCTCCCAATCAGCCCCAGCATTTT. Translated, it gives CASSLRDSPPNQPQHF.

A remark on this clone: The sample carries other DNA sequences with the same CDR3. The chain joins TRBV30 to TRBJ1-3; D is unresolved. Germline CDR1 is GTSNPN and CDR2 is SVGIG (reference sequence). V was cut by 0 bases and J by 4 bases, with 7 bases left in between. This CDR3 contains 13 residues. DNA of the CDR3: TGTGCCTGGAGTGTGACGGGAGGAAACACCATATATTTT. Encoded protein: CAWSVTGGNTIYF.

The chain recombines TRBV5-6 with TRBJ1-2; 8 bases fit TRBD1. CDR3 length: 15 residues. Trimming at V came to 2 bases and at J to 5 bases, leaving 8 bases not matched to a gene. The germline V gene has CDR1 SGHDT and CDR2 YYEEEE. CDR3 in DNA: TGTGCCAGCAGCTTAGGACAGGGCTTTTTGTATGGCTACACCTTC. It encodes CASSLGQGFLYGYTF.

This chain links TRBV19 with TRBJ1-1; 7 bases agree with TRBD1. CDR1 is LNHDA and CDR2 is SQIVND in the germline V gene (reference sequence). This CDR3 has 17 residues. Trimming cost V 3 bases and J 0 bases; bases outside gene matches: 10. The CDR3 DNA follows: TGTGCCAGTAGTATCTCGAGGGGGCGGGTTGTGAACACTGAAGCTTTCTTT. It yields the protein CASSISRGRVVNTEAFF.

The CDR3 coding sequence is TGTGCCAGCAGGGTGGGGGCTGGCTACACCTTC. It yields the protein CASRVGAGYTF. The genes are TRBV28 and TRBJ1-2, with D possibly TRBD1 on 6 matching bases. Per germline, CDR1 MDHEN and CDR2 SYDVKM. Trimming took 6 bases from V and 7 from J, leaving 9 bases between them. This CDR3 region has 11 residues.

The chain recombines TRBV4-3 with TRBJ2-5, with unresolved D. The germline V gene has CDR1 LGHNA and CDR2 YSLEER. Trimming removed 1 base from V and 3 bases from J, with 6 bases in between. The CDR3 loop spans 13 amino acids. CDR3 in DNA: TGCGCCAGCAGCCAAGTTCTCGAAGAGACCCAGTACTTC. This codes for CASSQVLEETQYF.